This TCR beta chain is drawn from a study of metastatic and nonmetastatic thyroid tumors. Whole-study context: It was across blood and tumor or nodule tissue from malignant and benign thyroid patients that repertoires were compared. The study, taken as a whole, reports: Significantly higher TCR beta diversity was reportedly seen in malignant thyroid tumors than benign nodules, in blood and tumor.

The authors' processing: It was from CDR3 differences across clinicopathological groups that a distant-metastasis classifier for papillary thyroid cancer was built. With MiXCR, TCRdb called clones anew from the PCR reads. For this entry, the V and J calls and clone size follow TCRdb and not the study's own pipeline. The repertoire holds about 18,000 clones, 25% to 35% seen once, with roughly 13% in the top ten. Comment on this clone: Its antigen is as yet unknown.

Trimming removed 3 bases from V and 4 bases from J, with 13 bases in between. Germline lookup yields CDR1 MDHEN and CDR2 SYDVKM. The CDR3 length is 14 residues. Nobody among the patients had been given any treatment before thyroid surgery. The genes are TRBV28 and TRBJ2-7, with D perhaps matching TRBD2 (5 bases). The sample comprised tumor tissue. This receptor was identified in a female donor with papillary thyroid cancer or a benign thyroid nodule (not recorded which). Some clones in this sample may be carry-over from other donors' samples. The CDR3 protein is CASSFFGEGYEQYF. For the CDR3, the DNA is TGTGCCAGCAGTTTTTTCGGTGAGGGTTACGAGCAGTACTTC.